These 13 T cell receptor beta chains were all obtained from the same sample, sequenced in a study of cytomegalovirus exposure and HLA in healthy donors. The PCR was carried out with 60 Vbeta primers and 13 Jbeta primers. The data were produced by immunoSEQ multiplex PCR, yet TCRdb's version contains in-frame clones alone and is incomplete. The sample records 100,000 to 150,000 clones, about four fifths being singletons. Material for sequencing was PBMCs. The receptors stem from a woman aged 40 to 49 in good health and CMV-seronegative.

In DNA, the CDR3 is TGTGCCAGCAGTGCCGGGTACACCGGGGAGCTGTTTTTT. Translation: CASSAGYTGELFF. The J gene is TRBJ2-2, the V gene TRBV27; D not resolved. Germline V gene sequence: CDR1 MNHEY, CDR2 SMNVEV (reference sequence). This CDR3 contains 13 residues. Deletions cut 5 bases from V and 3 bases from J, with 7 bases between.

V and J are TRBV4-3 and TRBJ2-1; 12 positions agree with TRBD2. Germline V gives CDR1 LGHNA, CDR2 YSLEER. V trimming: 1 base; J trimming: 4 bases; junction bases outside the gene matches: 8. The CDR3 is 18 amino acids. CDR3 DNA: TGCGCCAGCAGCCAAGGCCCCGTTACTAGCGGGAGGTACAATGAGCAGTTCTTC. It codes for CASSQGPVTSGRYNEQFF.

About this clone itself: Other DNA sequences from this sample encode an identical CDR3 as well. The rearrangement joins TRBV5-5 to TRBJ1-4, with 9 positions matching TRBD1. V lost 3 bases, J lost 7 bases, and 4 bases stayed unmatched. Germline CDR1 SGHKS, CDR2 YYEKEE (reference sequence). The CDR3 loop spans 14 amino acids. CDR3 loop: CASSSDRGGEKLFF. DNA for the CDR3: TGTGCCAGCAGCTCGGACAGGGGAGGTGAAAAACTGTTTTTT.

The chain combines TRBV7-8 with TRBJ2-1; 9 bases are shared with TRBD1. Germline loops: CDR1 SGHVS, CDR2 FQNEAQ. This CDR3 is built from 15 residues. The trim removed 5 bases at V and 6 bases at J, leaving 8 bases unmatched. The chain's CDR3 is CASSTGTGQGNEQFF. The DNA of the CDR3 is TGTGCCAGCAGCACCGGGACAGGGCAGGGCAATGAGCAGTTCTTC. Drawing the rest from reference TRBV7-8 and TRBJ2-1, the complete variable domain is GAGVSQSPRYKVAKRGQDVALRCDPISGHVSLFWYQQALGQGPEFLTYFQNEAQLDKSGLPSDRFFAERPEGSVSTLKIQRTQQEDSAVYLCASSTGTGQGNEQFFGPGTRLTVL.

V gene TRBV2 combines with J gene TRBJ2-2; TRBD2 might be the D (6 bases). Germline CDR1 SNHLY, CDR2 FYNNEI. The CDR3 is 15 residues long. Trimming removed 2 bases from V and 3 bases from J, with 10 bases in between. The CDR3 loop reads CASSERRVDTGELFF. The CDR3 DNA sequence: TGTGCCAGCAGTGAACGGAGGGTGGACACCGGGGAGCTGTTTTTT.

This clone was recorded a few times. This sequence joins TRBV4-3 and TRBJ1-1, with a tentative D call TRBD1 (5 bases). The germline V gene has CDR1 LGHNA and CDR2 YSLEER. The length of the CDR3 is 14 residues. V lost 5 bases, J lost 5 bases, and 15 bases lay in between. The CDR3 coding sequence is TGCGCCAGCAGCTCGCGGTTGGGGGGGACTGAAGCTTTCTTT. It translates to CASSSRLGGTEAFF.

This sequence joins TRBV29-1 and TRBJ2-7, with 8 bases identical to TRBD1. The junction had 8 bases not matched to a gene; V was cut back by 7 bases and J by 3 bases. The CDR3 is 13 residues long. Germline-derived CDR1 and CDR2 are SQVTM and ANQGSEA. The CDR3 sequence: CSAQTGQGYEQYF. CDR3 bases: TGCAGCGCCCAAACAGGACAGGGCTACGAGCAGTACTTC.

The V call is TRBV7-6, the J call TRBJ2-7; D possibly corresponds to TRBD2 (5 bases). Germline CDR1 and CDR2: SGHVS and FNYEAQ. The CDR3 contains 13 residues. Trimming removed 3 bases at V and 5 bases at J, with 11 bases between. The CDR3 protein is CASSLTTRDEQYF. The CDR3 DNA sequence: TGTGCCAGCAGCTTGACCACTAGAGACGAGCAGTACTTC.

J is TRBJ2-7 and V is TRBV4-2; 10 nucleotides agree with TRBD1. The CDR3 is 15 residues long. CDR1 is LGHNA, CDR2 YNFKEQ, per germline. The V segment lost 4 bases and the J segment 4 bases; nucleotides outside the gene matches: 7. The CDR3 sequence: CASSRETGGIYEQYF. The CDR3 nucleotides are TGTGCCAGCAGCCGAGAGACAGGGGGCATTTACGAGCAGTACTTC.

This clone has a handful of counts. The V and J genes are TRBV7-9 and TRBJ2-6; the match to TRBD2 covers 12 bases. This CDR3 has 18 residues. Germline V CDR1 and CDR2: SEHNR, FQNEAQ (reference sequence). Trimming removed 3 bases from V and 4 bases from J; junction bases left unmatched: 7. The CDR3 spells CASSFPSGGASGANVLTF. In nucleotides, the CDR3 is TGTGCCAGCAGCTTCCCTAGCGGGGGGGCCTCCGGGGCCAACGTCCTGACTTTC. The entire variable domain, with the rest obtained from reference TRBV7-9 and TRBJ2-6, is as follows: DTGVSQNPRHKITKRGQNVTFRCDPISEHNRLYWYRQTLGQGPEFLTYFQNEAQLEKSRLLSDRFSAERPKGSFSTLEIQRTEQGDSAMYLCASSFPSGGASGANVLTFGAGSRLTVL.

In nucleotides, the CDR3 is TGTGCCAGCAGCCCACGCCCCGGGGAAGCTTTCTTT. It yields the protein CASSPRPGEAFF. This sequence joins TRBV7-9 and TRBJ1-1; D is ambiguous. The CDR3 spans 12 residues. The V and J ends lost 5 bases and 8 bases respectively, with 12 bases between them. In germline, CDR1 is SEHNR, CDR2 FQNEAQ (reference sequence).

J is TRBJ2-7 and V is TRBV7-2, with D possibly TRBD2 on 6 matching bases. V lost 1 base to trimming and J lost 4 bases, with 14 bases between them. The germline CDR1 and CDR2 sequences are SGHTA and FQGNSA. The CDR3 sequence is 15 residues long. The CDR3 is CASSLEVAGGYEQYF. In nucleotides, the CDR3 is TGTGCCAGCAGCTTAGAGGTTGCCGGGGGATACGAGCAGTACTTC.

This sequence joins TRBV7-6 and TRBJ2-7; D gene unclear. The CDR3 sequence is 12 residues long. CDR1 is SGHVS, CDR2 FNYEAQ, per germline. Deletions cut 5 bases from V and 6 bases from J, with 11 bases between. In DNA, the CDR3 is TGTGCCAGCAGCCTCTACCTCTCCGAGCAGTACTTC. Translation gives CASSLYLSEQYF.